This passage covers 25 T cell receptor beta chains from one sample sequenced in a study of tumor and adjacent non-tumor tissue in lung cancer. Three rounds of nested PCR, following a modified ARM-PCR protocol, produced the TCRbeta library. TCRdb reprocessed the multiplex PCR reads with MiXCR, giving one entry per CDR3 protein. The sample consists of under 100,000 distinct CDR3 sequences, under 70% of them appearing once. The template was RNA from unsorted bulk tissue. The sample comprised lung tumor tissue. Receptors originate from a woman aged 65 to 85 with non-small cell lung cancer.

On this clonotype itself: One end of the junction varies from germline; a read error may be responsible. The chain combines TRBV6-1 with TRBJ2-7, with TRBD2 matching 7 bases. The CDR3 consists of 17 residues. CDR1 and CDR2 from the germline V gene are MNHNS and SASEGT. CDR3 loop: CVSSCGLEGAISYEQYF. CDR3 bases: TGTGTCAGCAGTTGCGGACTAGAGGGAGCCATCTCCTACGAGCAATACTTC.

Ten or more counts support this clonotype. The chain recombines TRBV28 with TRBJ1-2; 8 bases line up with TRBD1. Germline V gives CDR1 MDHEN, CDR2 SYDVKM. The CDR3 is made up of 21 amino acids. The trim removed 6 bases at V and 7 bases at J, leaving 31 bases unmatched. The CDR3 region is CASRIGQGGSWGDFRVPGYTF. The CDR3, as DNA: TGTGCCAGCAGAATCGGACAGGGAGGCTCGTGGGGGGACTTTAGGGTTCCTGGCTACACCTTC.

Note on this clonotype: A read error may produce the germline difference seen at one junction end. J is TRBJ2-1 and V is TRBV6-2 or TRBV6-3; D tentatively reads TRBD1 or TRBD2 (5 bases each). The germline V gene encodes CDR1 MNHEY and CDR2 SVGEGT. The CDR3 has 13 amino acids. CDR3 bases: TGTGCCAGCAGTCACCCTCCCGGGGCTGAGCATTTCTTC. It codes for CASSHPPGAEHFF.

This clonotype was seen more than once but under ten times. The chain is built from TRBV19 and TRBJ2-4, with D hard to call. There are 18 residues in the CDR3. Germline CDR1 and CDR2: LNHDA and SQIVND (reference sequence). With 2 bases removed from V and 2 bases from J, the gap between germline ends came to 19 bases. In DNA form, the CDR3 reads TGTGCCAGTAGTATAAGGTGGGCAACCACTGGGTCCAAAAACATTCAGTACTTC. Its protein is CASSIRWATTGSKNIQYF.

With regard to this clonotype: Relative to the germline gene, one junction end is altered; a read error may explain this. The J gene is TRBJ2-7, the V gene TRBV4-2; TRBD2 matches at 8 bases. CDR3 size: 16 residues. CDR1 is LGHNA and CDR2 is YNFKEQ in the germline V gene. The CDR3 coding sequence is TGTGCCAGCAACCAAGTACTAGCGGAAGACCCCTACGAGCAGTACTTC. Protein product: CASNQVLAEDPYEQYF.

Comment on this clonotype: No conserved phenylalanine or tryptophan ends this CDR3, so it is likely a read error. V is TRBV6-5 and J is TRBJ2-1; D may be TRBD2 (5 bases). The CDR3 runs to 17 residues. Germline CDR1 MNHEY, CDR2 SVGAGI. The germline V and J ends were trimmed by 6 bases and 4 bases, with 22 bases remaining between them. The CDR3 bases are TGTGCCAGCAGGGCCGGGGTAGCTATAGAGGTGTACAATGAGCAGTTCATC. It translates to CASRAGVAIEVYNEQFI.

In this sample, this clonotype is medium-sized. This chain links TRBV28 with TRBJ1-2, with 8 bases fitting TRBD1. Trimming removed 4 bases from V and 5 bases from J; junction bases left unmatched: 3. Germline V gene lookup returns CDR1 MDHEN and CDR2 SYDVKM. The CDR3 is made up of 13 amino acids. The CDR3 region is CASSSGQVYGYTF. CDR3 sequence (DNA): TGTGCCAGCAGTTCGGGACAGGTTTATGGCTACACCTTC.

For this clonotype: Just one base apart from a much larger clone, this may be a read error. The chain is built from TRBV5-8 and TRBJ1-2; a weak D match, TRBD1 (6 bases). Looked up from germline, CDR1 is SGHTS and CDR2 is YDEGEE. The ends were cut back, 5 bases at V and 14 bases at J, with 19 bases in the middle. CDR3 length equals 12 residues. CDR3: CASRPLDGGETF. The CDR3 DNA reads as TGTGCCAGCAGGCCATTAGATGGGGGCGAAACCTTC.

Many counts were recorded for this clonotype. The CDR3 nucleotides are TGTGCCAGCAGCTCCGGGACAGACCAAGAGACCCAGTACTTC. Translated, it gives CASSSGTDQETQYF. The chain is built from TRBV5-5 and TRBJ2-5, with 7 positions matching TRBD1. The J segment lost 0 bases and the V segment lost 3 bases, leaving 2 bases of the junction unmatched. The CDR3 is 14 amino acids. The germline gives CDR1 SGHKS, CDR2 YYEKEE (reference sequence).

Details on this clonotype: At one end, the junction sequence differs from germline, possibly due to a read error. V usage is TRBV12-3 or TRBV12-4 and J usage is TRBJ2-1; perhaps D is TRBD1 or TRBD2 (5 bases each). There are 15 residues in the CDR3. The CDR3 here is CGSSPASGGYNEQFF. The CDR3 DNA sequence: TGTGGCAGCAGCCCGGCTAGTGGGGGCTACAATGAGCAGTTCTTC.

This clonotype was detected only a few times. A junction boundary mismatches the germline segment, possibly from a read error. This chain joins TRBV29-1 and TRBJ1-5, with D perhaps matching TRBD1 (6 bases). Germline V gene lookup returns CDR1 SQVTM and CDR2 ANQGSEA. This CDR3 contains 15 residues. CDR3 DNA sequence: TGCAGCGTTAGGGGGTCATTTTATAGCAATCAGCCACAGCATTTT. Protein sequence: CSVRGSFYSNQPQHF.

A remark on this clonotype: A junction end diverges from the germline sequence, so it may reflect a read error. The genes are TRBV6-2 or TRBV6-3 and TRBJ2-4, with 9 bases matching TRBD2. CDR3 length: 18 residues. Germline CDR1 reads MNHEY; CDR2 reads SVGEGT. The CDR3 protein is CASSYASGAVIAKNMQYF. CDR3 sequence (DNA): TGTGCCAGCAGTTACGCTAGCGGGGCTGTGATAGCCAAAAACATGCAGTACTTC.

As regards this clonotype: The junction shows a germline mismatch at one end, possibly a read error. The rearrangement joins TRBV12-3 or TRBV12-4 to TRBJ2-1; 9 positions agree with TRBD2. The CDR3 totals 15 residues. In nucleotides, the CDR3 is TGTGCCAGCAATTTACTGGCTAGCGGGAACGATGAGCAGTTCTTC. Amino acids: CASNLLASGNDEQFF.

Concerning this clonotype: An end of the junction differs from the germline gene, which may be a read error. The chain carries TRBV12-3 or TRBV12-4 and TRBJ1-4; D is perhaps TRBD1 (5 bases). This CDR3 is 15 amino acids long. The CDR3 nucleotides read TGTGTCAGCAGTTCTGAGGGGCGGGATAATGAAAAACTGTTTTTT. Protein: CVSSSEGRDNEKLFF.

This clonotype occurred a few times. One junction end disagrees with the germline gene, perhaps due to a read error. The chain couples TRBV28 to TRBJ1-5; D unclear. Per the germline V gene, CDR1 is MDHEN and CDR2 is SYDVKM. The CDR3 consists of 13 residues. This CDR3 is CASGLLGAQPQHF. The CDR3 DNA reads as TGTGCCAGCGGTTTGTTGGGCGCTCAGCCCCAGCATTTT.

A remark on this clonotype: One junction end does not reproduce the germline sequence, and a read error may be involved. The chain carries TRBV28 and TRBJ1-5; 7 bases match TRBD1. The CDR3 covers 18 residues. Germline V gene data show CDR1 as MDHEN and CDR2 as SYDVKM. The CDR3 reads CPSSFFPGTAWSNQPQHF. The DNA for the CDR3 is TGTCCCAGCAGCTTCTTTCCTGGGACAGCCTGGAGCAATCAGCCCCAGCATTTT.

In the case of this clonotype: The CDR3 does not end in the conserved phenylalanine or tryptophan, so this is likely a read error. The chain has TRBV7-9 and TRBJ1-4; 7 bases are a match to TRBD1. Trimming removed 6 bases from V and 5 bases from J; junction bases left unmatched: 12. Per germline, CDR1 SEHNR and CDR2 FQNEAQ (reference sequence). This CDR3 region has 16 residues. As DNA, the CDR3 is TGTGCCAGCAGTTCCTGGACAGGCCAGGGGAATGAAAAACTGTTTTTG. Translating it yields CASSSWTGQGNEKLFL.

Regarding this clonotype: The junction shows a germline mismatch at one end, possibly a read error. The chain is built from TRBV4-1 and TRBJ2-3; the D gene could be TRBD1 or TRBD2 (5 bases each). Germline loops: CDR1 MGHRA, CDR2 YSYEKL. The CDR3 consists of 14 residues. In DNA, the CDR3 is TGCGCCAATAGCCAAGAGGGGAGAACAGATACGCATTATTTT. This codes for CANSQEGRTDTHYF.

The V call is TRBV4-2, the J call TRBJ2-2; a weak D match, TRBD1 (5 bases). The CDR3 covers 18 residues. V lost 0 bases, J lost 2 bases, and 16 bases lay in between. The germline gives CDR1 LGHNA, CDR2 YNFKEQ. CDR3 region: CASSQDGASRRNTGELFF. The CDR3 DNA is TGTGCCAGCAGCCAAGATGGGGCGAGCAGGAGAAACACCGGGGAGCTGTTTTTT.

On this clonotype itself: One end of the junction varies from germline; a read error may be responsible. The V call is TRBV29-1, the J call TRBJ2-3, with 7 bases fitting TRBD2. Per germline, CDR1 SQVTM and CDR2 ANQGSEA. This CDR3 is built from 15 residues. Written as DNA, the CDR3 is TGCAGCGGCCATCCAGCGGGGCGAAGAACAGATACGCAGTACTTT. Its protein is CSGHPAGRRTDTQYF.

For this clonotype: One end of the junction varies from germline; a read error may be responsible. V gene TRBV6-1 combines with J gene TRBJ2-2; maybe TRBD1 (6 bases). The CDR3 sequence is 14 residues long. CDR1 is MNHNS, CDR2 SASEGT, per germline. The CDR3 DNA follows: TGTTCCAGCATTGTGGACAGATCCACAGGGGAGCTGTTTTTT. Protein: CSSIVDRSTGELFF.

The chain links TRBV5-4 to TRBJ2-7, with unresolved D. The length of the CDR3 is 15 residues. Germline CDR1 SGHNT, CDR2 YYREEE (reference sequence). The V end was cut by 4 bases, the J end by 2 bases, with 16 bases between. CDR3: CASSVREAGTYEQYF. CDR3 bases: TGTGCCAGCAGCGTCCGAGAAGCTGGTACCTACGAGCAGTACTTC.

This clonotype has a count of ten or more. This clone may be a read error of a much larger clone one base away. The J gene is TRBJ2-2, the V gene TRBV28; 7 bases agree with TRBD2. The CDR3 contains 16 residues. Germline values: CDR1 MDHEN, CDR2 SYDVKM. CDR3 amino acids: CASTRGSIANAGELFF. The CDR3 DNA sequence: TGTGCCAGCACTCGCGGGAGCATAGCGAACGCCGGGGAGCTGTTTTTT.

This chain joins TRBV29-1 and TRBJ1-1; D unresolved. Germline V CDR1 and CDR2: SQVTM, ANQGSEA. Trimming took 4 bases from V and 12 from J, leaving 18 bases between them. The CDR3 loop spans 12 amino acids. The CDR3 DNA follows: TGCAGCGTTGCGCAGACGAACACTGTAACTTTCTTT. The encoded protein is CSVAQTNTVTFF.

The rearrangement joins TRBV7-8 to TRBJ2-7; D may be TRBD1 (5 bases). The length of the CDR3 is 14 residues. Between the trimmed V and J ends, which lost 1 base and 3 bases, there was a span of 10 bases. Looked up from germline, CDR1 is SGHVS and CDR2 is FQNEAQ. The CDR3 protein is CASSLEGENYEQYF. The CDR3 DNA sequence: TGTGCCAGCAGCTTAGAAGGGGAAAACTACGAGCAGTACTTC.